A single sample is the source of the 32 T cell receptor beta chains below, sequenced in a study of CD8+ T cells in alopecia areata. Treatment denoted: oral pan-JAK inhibitor, 5-10 mg twice daily. The authors extracted RNA and reverse transcribed it into cDNA as the sequencing template. The data were produced by immunoSEQ multiplex PCR, yet TCRdb's version contains in-frame clones alone and is incomplete. The sample lists under 350,000 clones; about 62% were seen once. The sequencing used CD4+ T cells sorted from blood, collected at week 24, from a patient treated with tofacitinib. The receptors derive from a human donor with alopecia areata.

The V call is TRBV20-1, the J call TRBJ1-2; D gene unclear. The germline V gene has CDR1 DFQATT and CDR2 SNEGSKA (reference sequence). There are 10 residues in the CDR3. Between the trimmed V and J ends, which lost 3 bases and 3 bases, there was a span of 2 bases. The CDR3 sequence: CSASDYGYTF. CDR3 sequence (DNA): TGCAGTGCTAGTGACTATGGCTACACCTTC.

The chain has TRBV25-1 and TRBJ2-1; TRBD1 matches at 8 bases. This CDR3 has 16 residues. The V segment lost 0 bases and the J segment 6 bases; nucleotides outside the gene matches: 7. Per the germline V gene, CDR1 is MGHDK and CDR2 is SYGVNS. Written as DNA, the CDR3 is TGTGCCAGCAGTGAATATTCAGGGGGCTATGTCAATGAGCAGTTCTTC. Amino acids: CASSEYSGGYVNEQFF.

The table lists this clone with a few counts. One end of the junction varies from germline; a read error may be responsible. The rearrangement joins TRBV19 to TRBJ2-2; D is possibly TRBD1 or TRBD2 (6 bases each). Germline CDR1 reads LNHDA; CDR2 reads SQIVND (reference sequence). This CDR3 contains 18 residues. CDR3 amino acids: CASSISVRGPGATGELFF. CDR3 sequence (DNA): TGTGCCAGTAGTATTTCCGTTCGGGGCCCGGGGGCCACCGGGGAGTTGTTTTTT.

The chain combines TRBV29-1 with TRBJ1-5; 7 bases are a match to TRBD1. Germline-derived CDR1 and CDR2 are SQVTM and ANQGSEA. The ends lost 4 bases at V and 2 bases at J; junction bases unmatched: 2. The CDR3 is 13 residues long. CDR3 coding DNA: TGCAGCGTTGGACAGGGAGGCAATCAGCCCCAGCATTTT. Amino acids: CSVGQGGNQPQHF.

This rearrangement joins TRBV27 to TRBJ1-2; D perhaps matches TRBD1 (5 bases). This CDR3 spans 13 amino acids. Germline V CDR1 and CDR2: MNHEY, SMNVEV (reference sequence). The V end was cut by 4 bases, the J end by 8 bases, with 14 bases between. The DNA of the CDR3 is TGTGCCAGCAGTTCCCGGGACCGTGAGGGCTACACCTTC. Translation: CASSSRDREGYTF.

V usage is TRBV6-6 and J usage is TRBJ1-5; D perhaps matches TRBD1 (5 bases). V was cut by 8 bases and J by 0 bases, with 8 bases left in between. This CDR3 is 13 amino acids long. CDR1 and CDR2 (germline): MNHNY, SVGAGI (reference sequence). CDR3 DNA sequence: TGTGCCAGCCAGAGGGGTAGCAATCAGCCCCAGCATTTT. It is translated as CASQRGSNQPQHF.

V gene TRBV5-1 combines with J gene TRBJ2-3; D uncertain. Between the trimmed V and J ends, which lost 4 bases and 6 bases, there was a span of 15 bases. Per the germline V gene, CDR1 is SGHRS and CDR2 is YFSETQ. This CDR3 region has 14 residues. The CDR3 DNA reads as TGCGCCAGCAGCGATCACACAAGGTCCGATACGCAGTATTTT. As protein: CASSDHTRSDTQYF.

The chain is built from TRBV30 and TRBJ2-1, with 9 bases fitting TRBD2. V was pared by 2 bases and J by 4 bases, with 6 bases of the junction left unmatched. There are 15 residues in the CDR3. The germline V gene has CDR1 GTSNPN and CDR2 SVGIG (reference sequence). The CDR3 is CAWSNKGLAYNEQFF. CDR3 nucleotide sequence: TGTGCCTGGAGTAATAAGGGACTAGCATACAATGAGCAGTTCTTC.

V usage is TRBV19 and J usage is TRBJ1-5; D not certain. Germline CDR1 is LNHDA and CDR2 is SQIVND (reference sequence). Trimming took 5 bases from V and 5 from J, leaving 7 bases between them. The CDR3 is 12 residues long. The CDR3 sequence is CASSERYQPQHF. In nucleotides, the CDR3 is TGTGCCAGTAGTGAGCGGTATCAGCCCCAGCATTTT.

This clone occurred once. J is TRBJ2-3 and V is TRBV5-4; the match to TRBD1 covers 7 bases. The CDR3 contains 16 residues. Germline V gene data show CDR1 as SGHNT and CDR2 as YYREEE (reference sequence). J lost 2 bases, V lost 5 bases, and 11 bases had no gene match. CDR3 nucleotide sequence: TGTGCCAGCAGTCGCCGGGACAGTGGAAACACAGATACGCAGTATTTT. The encoded protein is CASSRRDSGNTDTQYF.

CDR3 residues: CASSPHGRGATYEQYF. The CDR3 DNA reads as TGTGCCAGCAGCCCCCATGGAAGGGGGGCCACCTACGAGCAGTACTTC. The J gene is TRBJ2-7, the V gene TRBV4-2; D tentatively reads TRBD1 or TRBD2 (6 bases each). The CDR3 totals 16 residues. Germline lookup yields CDR1 LGHNA and CDR2 YNFKEQ. Trimming removed 4 bases from V and 2 bases from J, with 18 bases in between.

J is TRBJ1-4 and V is TRBV5-1; 7 bases are shared with TRBD1. The CDR3 has 16 amino acids. Germline loops: CDR1 SGHRS, CDR2 YFSETQ. After removal of 1 base from V and 12 bases from J, the junction contained 15 bases not matched to a gene. The CDR3 sequence: CASSLSGTALWDELFF. CDR3 DNA sequence: TGCGCCAGCAGCTTGTCCGGGACAGCGTTATGGGATGAACTGTTTTTT.

The chain is built from TRBV2 and TRBJ1-5, with D perhaps matching TRBD1 (5 bases). Germline CDR1 and CDR2: SNHLY and FYNNEI. Trimming removed 1 base from V and 4 bases from J, with 5 bases in between. The CDR3 is 13 residues long. CDR3 residues: CASSEEGNQPQHF. Here the CDR3 DNA reads TGTGCCAGCAGTGAAGAGGGGAATCAGCCCCAGCATTTT. Full variable domain (rest looked up from reference TRBV2 and TRBJ1-5): EPEVTQTPSHQVTQMGQEVILRCVPISNHLYFYWYRQILGQKVEFLVSFYNNEISEKSEIFDDQFSVERPDGSNFTLKIRSTKLEDSAMYFCASSEEGNQPQHFGDGTRLSIL.

The chain uses TRBV27 and TRBJ1-1; 9 bases fit TRBD1. This CDR3 region has 14 residues. V was clipped by 2 bases and J by 3 bases; unmatched bases: 1. Germline-derived CDR1 and CDR2 are MNHEY and SMNVEV (reference sequence). The CDR3 loop is CASSLRDRDTEAFF. The CDR3 DNA follows: TGTGCCAGCAGTTTAAGGGACAGGGACACTGAAGCTTTCTTT.

In this sample, this clone turned up a few times. This sequence joins TRBV7-6 and TRBJ2-5; no clear D. The length of the CDR3 is 12 residues. Germline CDR1 SGHVS, CDR2 FNYEAQ. V was shortened by 4 bases and J by 7 bases, with 10 bases between the two germline ends. The CDR3 bases are TGTGCCAGCAGCTCTAATCCAGGGACCCAGTACTTC. Amino acid sequence: CASSSNPGTQYF. Supplemented by reference TRBV7-6 and TRBJ2-5, the full variable domain reads GAGVSQSPRYKVTKRGQDVALRCDPISGHVSLYWYRQALGQGPEFLTYFNYEAQQDKSGLPNDRFSAERPEGSISTLTIQRTEQRDSAMYRCASSSNPGTQYFGPGTRLLVL.

The rearrangement joins TRBV29-1 to TRBJ1-2, with D possibly TRBD1 on 5 matching bases. Germline-derived CDR1 and CDR2 are SQVTM and ANQGSEA. Trimming stripped 7 bases from V and 1 base from J, with 22 bases between. CDR3 length equals 16 residues. CDR3 sequence: CSAMKRGSRLNYGYTF. The CDR3 DNA reads TGCAGCGCCATGAAGCGGGGGTCCCGCCTTAACTATGGCTACACCTTC.

This chain links TRBV10-3 with TRBJ2-5; D perhaps matches TRBD1 (5 bases). Germline V gene lookup returns CDR1 ENHRY and CDR2 SYGVKD. There are 15 residues in the CDR3. V was clipped by 0 bases and J by 7 bases, with 15 bases between them. CDR3 amino acids: CAISESTPGSGTQYF. CDR3 bases: TGTGCCATCAGTGAGTCGACCCCAGGGTCTGGGACCCAGTACTTC.

V gene TRBV29-1 combines with J gene TRBJ1-1; unclear D gene. Germline CDR1 reads SQVTM; CDR2 reads ANQGSEA. Trimming cost V 3 bases and J 6 bases, with 11 bases left between them. The CDR3 sequence is 12 residues long. The CDR3 coding sequence is TGCAGCGTTGACCCGGACTATTCTGAAGCTTTCTTT. Amino acid sequence: CSVDPDYSEAFF.

V gene TRBV7-2 combines with J gene TRBJ2-5; D might be TRBD1 or TRBD2, each matching 5 bases. Germline values: CDR1 SGHTA, CDR2 FQGNSA. The CDR3 length is 16 residues. V was clipped by 5 bases and J by 2 bases, with 18 bases between them. CDR3 DNA sequence: TGTGCCAGCAGCCTTCGGGCAGCAGGGAGACAAGAGACCCAGTACTTC. Translated: CASSLRAAGRQETQYF.

The rearrangement uses TRBV7-9 and TRBJ1-2; 8 nucleotides agree with TRBD1. Trimming at V came to 4 bases and at J to 5 bases, leaving 9 bases not matched to a gene. In germline, CDR1 is SEHNR, CDR2 FQNEAQ (reference sequence). This CDR3 contains 15 residues. CDR3 DNA sequence: TGTGCCAGCAGCTCCCAGGGGGCGGTGGAGTATGGCTACACCTTC. As protein: CASSSQGAVEYGYTF.

The count of this clone is one. This chain joins TRBV27 and TRBJ1-6, with D maybe TRBD1 (5 bases). In germline, CDR1 is MNHEY, CDR2 SMNVEV (reference sequence). The CDR3 length is 14 residues. The ends were cut back, 3 bases at V and 8 bases at J, with 11 bases in the middle. CDR3 coding DNA: TGTGCCAGCAGTTTGGTCAGGGCGTATTCACCCCTCCACTTT. Protein sequence: CASSLVRAYSPLHF.

This clone was recorded only once. The chain is built from TRBV25-1 and TRBJ1-2; 9 bases line up with TRBD1. This CDR3 region has 15 residues. After removal of 3 bases from V and 3 bases from J, the junction contained 5 bases not matched to a gene. Germline V gene sequence: CDR1 MGHDK, CDR2 SYGVNS. The chain's CDR3 is CASSDRDRADYGYTF. The CDR3, as DNA: TGTGCCAGCAGTGACCGGGACAGGGCCGACTATGGCTACACCTTC.

The chain links TRBV6-5 to TRBJ2-7; D is possibly TRBD1 (6 bases). The CDR3 extends over 14 amino acids. CDR1 is MNHEY and CDR2 is SVGAGI in the germline V gene. V was pared by 4 bases and J by 1 base, with 11 bases between. For the CDR3, the DNA is TGTGCCAGCAGTTTCCACAGGGAATCCTACGAGCAGTACTTC. Its protein is CASSFHRESYEQYF.

The rearrangement joins TRBV29-1 to TRBJ1-1; TRBD1 might be the D (6 bases). Germline-derived CDR1 and CDR2 are SQVTM and ANQGSEA. The CDR3 is 14 residues long. Trimming took off 8 bases at V and 4 bases at J, with 20 bases between the two ends. The CDR3 DNA follows: TGCAGCCTCCCACGTGGGGGGCGAAGCACTGAAGCTTTCTTT. This encodes CSLPRGGRSTEAFF.

The genes are TRBV2 and TRBJ1-2; D is undetermined. The CDR3 is 12 residues long. V was cut by 6 bases and J by 9 bases, with 14 bases left in between. In germline, CDR1 is SNHLY, CDR2 FYNNEI. In DNA, the CDR3 is TGTGCCAGCAGACCTGGCCAGTGGAGCTACACCTTC. It yields the protein CASRPGQWSYTF.

This clone was seen just once. V usage is TRBV7-2 and J usage is TRBJ2-5, with a weak D call TRBD2 (5 bases). The germline V and J ends were trimmed by 5 bases and 5 bases, with 21 bases remaining between them. The CDR3 runs 16 residues. Germline CDR1 is SGHTA and CDR2 is FQGNSA. For the CDR3, the DNA is TGTGCCAGCAGCCCTAGTCCTTACGGGGTTTCGGAGACCCAGTACTTC. As protein: CASSPSPYGVSETQYF.

This chain joins TRBV30 and TRBJ1-1; a possible D gene is TRBD1 (6 bases). From germline, CDR1 is GTSNPN and CDR2 SVGIG (reference sequence). The CDR3 extends over 16 amino acids. With 0 bases removed from V and 1 base from J, the gap between germline ends came to 15 bases. This chain's CDR3 is CAWSVLATGTNTEAFF. For the CDR3, the DNA is TGTGCCTGGAGTGTACTCGCAACAGGGACGAACACTGAAGCTTTCTTT.

This clone has just a few counts. The chain is built from TRBV19 and TRBJ2-7, with TRBD2 matching 10 bases. The CDR3 loop spans 14 amino acids. V shed 3 bases and J 7 bases; nucleotides not matched to a gene: 6. Germline lookup yields CDR1 LNHDA and CDR2 SQIVND (reference sequence). The CDR3 spells CASSMGLAGAEQYF. DNA of the CDR3: TGTGCCAGTAGTATGGGGCTAGCGGGGGCAGAGCAGTACTTC. Combining the CDR3 with reference TRBV19 and TRBJ2-7 gives the whole variable domain DGGITQSPKYLFRKEGQNVTLSCEQNLNHDAMYWYRQDPGQGLRLIYYSQIVNDFQKGDIAEGYSVSREKKESFPLTVTSAQKNPTAFYLCASSMGLAGAEQYFGPGTRLTVT.

The rearrangement joins TRBV4-1 to TRBJ1-4; 7 bases fit TRBD1. CDR3 length: 16 residues. V gave up 3 bases and J gave up 6 bases; unmatched junction bases: 10. Germline CDR1 is MGHRA and CDR2 is YSYEKL. CDR3 protein: CASSQVAGTDDEKLFF. CDR3 DNA: TGCGCCAGCAGCCAGGTCGCCGGGACAGATGATGAAAAACTGTTTTTT.

The rearrangement joins TRBV7-9 to TRBJ2-3, with TRBD2 identical over 11 bases. CDR1 and CDR2 from the germline V gene are SEHNR and FQNEAQ (reference sequence). The CDR3 contains 15 residues. Trimming at V came to 2 bases and at J to 5 bases, leaving 3 bases not matched to a gene. CDR3 region: CASSLQGTSGDTQYF. Here the CDR3 DNA reads TGTGCCAGCAGCTTACAGGGGACTAGCGGAGATACGCAGTATTTT. Together with reference TRBV7-9 and TRBJ2-3, the CDR3 gives the full variable domain: DTGVSQNPRHKITKRGQNVTFRCDPISEHNRLYWYRQTLGQGPEFLTYFQNEAQLEKSRLLSDRFSAERPKGSFSTLEIQRTEQGDSAMYLCASSLQGTSGDTQYFGPGTRLTVL.

This clone has just one count. The rearrangement uses TRBV5-1 and TRBJ2-1; maybe TRBD1 (6 bases). The CDR3 has 14 amino acids. Germline V gives CDR1 SGHRS, CDR2 YFSETQ. V was pared by 4 bases and J by 6 bases, with 14 bases between. The CDR3 bases are TGCGCCAGCAGCGGAAACAGGGTTGCCAATGAGCAGTTCTTC. It specifies CASSGNRVANEQFF.

With regard to this clone: The sample has other DNA sequences that encode this CDR3 too. V usage is TRBV28 and J usage is TRBJ2-7; unclear D gene. V shed 2 bases and J shed 2 bases, with 4 bases lying between them. The CDR3 has 12 amino acids. Germline CDR1 MDHEN, CDR2 SYDVKM. In DNA form, the CDR3 reads TGTGCCAGCAGTTTAACCACCTACGAGCAGTACTTC. Its protein is CASSLTTYEQYF.